These 13 T cell receptor beta chains were sequenced from one sample in a study of glioma-infiltrating T cells. Amplification of TCR alpha and beta CDR3 regions from RNA used iRepertoire nested multiplex PCR. TCRdb re-called the multiplex PCR reads with MiXCR, one entry per CDR3 protein. The profile shows tens of thousands of distinct CDR3 sequences, around 42% of them singletons. Specimen: glioma tissue, nonneoplastic brain tissue, or PBMCs (not recorded which). The receptors here all came from a human donor with low-grade glioma or glioblastoma, undergoing nonglioma brain surgery, or in good health (not recorded which).

About this clonotype itself: A much larger clone lies a single base off, so this may be a read error. The gene calls are TRBV12-3 or TRBV12-4 and TRBJ2-1; 9 positions match TRBD1. The CDR3 loop spans 15 amino acids. The CDR3 protein is CASSFRQGGYNGQFF. CDR3 in DNA: TGTGCCAGCAGTTTTCGACAGGGGGGCTACAATGGGCAGTTCTTC.

Worth noting for this clonotype: This may be a read error: a much more frequent sequence differs by one nucleotide. The rearrangement links TRBV5-4 to TRBJ2-3, with a tentative D call TRBD2 (6 bases). The germline V gene has CDR1 SGHNT and CDR2 YYREEE (reference sequence). The CDR3 is made up of 17 amino acids. V gave up 6 bases and J gave up 5 bases, with 25 bases separating them. The CDR3 region is CASILPRPGAGGDTQYF. CDR3 nucleotides: TGTGCCAGCATCCTACCCCGACCCGGGGCCGGGGGAGATACGCAGTATTTT.

This sequence joins TRBV19 and TRBJ1-2; the match to TRBD1 covers 7 bases. With V trimmed by 6 bases and J by 3 bases, 7 bases remained unmatched. CDR1 is LNHDA and CDR2 is SQIVND in the germline V gene (reference sequence). The CDR3 loop spans 14 amino acids. The CDR3 DNA follows: TGTGCCAGTAGCTTACCGGGACAGTACTATGGCTACACCTTC. This sequence encodes CASSLPGQYYGYTF. The full variable domain, in which reference TRBV19 and TRBJ1-2 provide the parts outside the CDR3, is DGGITQSPKYLFRKEGQNVTLSCEQNLNHDAMYWYRQDPGQGLRLIYYSQIVNDFQKGDIAEGYSVSREKKESFPLTVTSAQKNPTAFYLCASSLPGQYYGYTFGSGTRLTVV.

Concerning this clonotype: Mismatch with germline at one junction end may stem from a read error. DNA for the CDR3: TGTGCCAGCAGTCTGCCAGGGTGTACAGATACACAGTATTTT. It codes for CASSLPGCTDTQYF. The rearrangement uses TRBV28 and TRBJ2-3; a possible D gene is TRBD1 (5 bases). The germline V gene encodes CDR1 MDHEN and CDR2 SYDVKM. This CDR3 contains 14 residues.

In its sample, this clonotype was seen many times. The CDR3 DNA is TGCGCCAGCAGCCCTCGGACAGGTTCTAGCACAGATACGCAGTATTTT. Translating gives CASSPRTGSSTDTQYF. The chain employs TRBV4-1 and TRBJ2-3, with 7 bases identical to TRBD1. V was clipped by 4 bases and J by 0 bases; unmatched bases: 7. Germline V gives CDR1 MGHRA, CDR2 YSYEKL. The CDR3 runs 16 residues.

In this sample, this clonotype turned up many times. The J gene is TRBJ2-5, the V gene TRBV28, with TRBD2 identical over 7 bases. The CDR3 sequence is 12 residues long. V gave up 6 bases and J gave up 14 bases; unmatched junction bases: 12. Germline CDR1 is MDHEN and CDR2 is SYDVKM. CDR3 in DNA: TGTGCCAGCAGACTAAATACGGGGGGTTCTTACTTC. Amino acids: CASRLNTGGSYF. Full variable domain (remainder filled in from reference TRBV28 and TRBJ2-5): DVKVTQSSRYLVKRTGEKVFLECVQDMDHENMFWYRQDPGLGLRLIYFSYDVKMKEKGDIPEGYSVSREKKERFSLILESASTNQTSMYLCASRLNTGGSYFGPGTRLLVL.

This clonotype was counted many times. The V call is TRBV3-1, the J call TRBJ1-2, with 11 bases identical to TRBD1. This CDR3 has 17 amino acids. CDR1 is LGHDT and CDR2 is YNNKEL in the germline V gene (reference sequence). The V gene end was trimmed by 2 bases and the J gene end by 4 bases; junction bases not matched to a gene: 9. CDR3 region: CASSQFGQGANLYGYTF. The CDR3 bases are TGTGCCAGCAGCCAATTTGGACAGGGGGCGAATCTCTATGGCTACACCTTC.

This chain connects TRBV6-6 to TRBJ2-7; TRBD2 agrees at 10 bases. There are 16 residues in the CDR3. The trim removed 2 bases at V and 0 bases at J, leaving 4 bases unmatched. Germline V gene lookup returns CDR1 MNHNY and CDR2 SVGAGI (reference sequence). CDR3 residues: CASSYRAGGSSYEQYF. In DNA, the CDR3 is TGTGCCAGCAGTTACCGAGCGGGAGGGAGCTCCTACGAGCAGTACTTC.

In this sample, this clonotype turned up many times. This chain joins TRBV6-5 and TRBJ2-3; 10 bases agree with TRBD2. The CDR3 runs 16 residues. J was trimmed by 3 bases and V by 0 bases; bases with no gene match: 3. CDR1 MNHEY and CDR2 SVGAGI come from the germline V gene. CDR3 region: CASSYSASGGTDTQYF. DNA of the CDR3: TGTGCCAGCAGTTACTCGGCTAGCGGGGGAACAGATACGCAGTATTTT.

Of note for this clonotype: The junction differs from germline at one of its ends, possibly a read error. The rearrangement uses TRBV4-3 and TRBJ1-2; possibly TRBD1 for D (5 bases). Germline loops: CDR1 LGHNA, CDR2 YSLEER. This CDR3 contains 15 residues. The CDR3 is CTSSQEKGTGYGYTF. CDR3 bases: TGCACCAGCAGTCAAGAGAAGGGGACTGGGTATGGCTACACCTTC.

In regard to this clonotype: One junction end does not reproduce the germline sequence, and a read error may be involved. This chain links TRBV7-3 with TRBJ2-7, with 8 bases fitting TRBD2. CDR1 SGHTA and CDR2 FQGTGA come from the germline V gene. The CDR3 contains 16 residues. CDR3 sequence reads: CASSQDPSGRIYGQYF. DNA for the CDR3: TGTGCCAGCAGCCAAGATCCCAGCGGGAGAATCTACGGGCAGTACTTC. The entire variable domain, with the rest obtained from reference TRBV7-3 and TRBJ2-7, is as follows: GAGVSQTPSNKVTEKGKYVELRCDPISGHTALYWYRQSLGQGPEFLIYFQGTGAADDSGLPNDRFFAVRPEGSVSTLKIQRTERGDSAVYLCASSQDPSGRIYGQYFGPGTRLTVT.

Many counts were recorded for this clonotype. V and J are TRBV20-1 and TRBJ2-7, with 8 positions matching TRBD2. CDR1 and CDR2 from the germline V gene are DFQATT and SNEGSKA (reference sequence). V shed 0 bases, J shed 0 bases, and the junction held 4 bases outside the gene matches. This CDR3 is built from 15 residues. In DNA form, the CDR3 reads TGCAGTGCTAGAGACCGAGCGGGGGTCTCCTACGAGCAGTACTTC. Protein: CSARDRAGVSYEQYF.

This clonotype was observed a few times. The gene calls are TRBV2 and TRBJ2-1; possibly TRBD2 for D (5 bases). Germline CDR1 reads SNHLY; CDR2 reads FYNNEI. Trimming pared 0 bases from V and 9 bases from J, leaving 15 bases between. There are 15 residues in the CDR3. CDR3 protein: CASSEARGSDAEQFF. The CDR3 coding sequence is TGTGCCAGCAGTGAAGCGCGAGGGTCTGACGCTGAGCAGTTCTTC.